The 7 T cell receptor beta chains below come from one sample, sequenced in a study of spatial heterogeneity in lung cancer. Time point of the sample: sample taken at primary tumor resection. TCRdb redid the calling of the 5' RACE reads with MiXCR, one entry per CDR3 protein. The sample lists some 44,000 distinct CDR3 sequences; about an eighth were seen once. Sequencing used PBMCs, obtained at surgery. These receptors all stem from a male donor with early-stage non-small cell lung cancer.

This clonotype has a count of ten or more. In DNA, the CDR3 is TGTGCCAGCAGTTTAAGTGCCCTTAATTCACCCCTCCACTTT. The encoded protein is CASSLSALNSPLHF. This rearrangement joins TRBV12-3 or TRBV12-4 to TRBJ1-6; D is uncertain. V lost 2 bases and J 6 bases, leaving 8 bases between the germline ends. CDR3 length: 14 amino acids.

Only a few counts were recorded for this clonotype. The V and J genes are TRBV28 and TRBJ1-5; 7 bases map to TRBD1. J was trimmed by 7 bases and V by 2 bases; bases with no gene match: 8. The germline V gene encodes CDR1 MDHEN and CDR2 SYDVKM. The CDR3 is made up of 15 amino acids. The CDR3 protein is CASSLGDSRGQPQHF. The CDR3 bases are TGTGCCAGCAGTTTAGGGGACAGCCGGGGGCAGCCCCAGCATTTT.

This clonotype is labeled medium-sized. V gene TRBV28 combines with J gene TRBJ2-3; 11 nucleotides line up with TRBD2. Germline CDR1 MDHEN, CDR2 SYDVKM. This CDR3 is built from 14 residues. V shed 7 bases, J shed 2 bases, and the junction held 2 bases outside the gene matches. The CDR3: CASTGLADTDTQYF. For the CDR3, the DNA is TGTGCCAGCACGGGACTAGCGGACACAGATACGCAGTATTTT.

There are many counts of this clonotype. The chain recombines TRBV11-2 with TRBJ2-4; D remains ambiguous. The CDR3 length is 12 residues. The germline V and J ends were trimmed by 5 bases and 3 bases, with 5 bases remaining between them. Germline loops: CDR1 SGHAT, CDR2 FQNNGV. CDR3 nucleotides: TGTGCCAGCAGCGGTGGCAAAAACATTCAGTACTTC. Its protein product is CASSGGKNIQYF.

This clonotype was found a few times. The V gene is TRBV6-4, the J gene TRBJ1-1, with D possibly matching TRBD1 (5 bases). CDR1 is MRHNA, CDR2 SNTAGT, per germline. V was cut by 4 bases and J by 3 bases, with 9 bases left in between. The CDR3 sequence is 13 residues long. CDR3 in amino acids: CASSVGPYTEAFF. The DNA of the CDR3 is TGTGCCAGCAGTGTGGGACCCTACACTGAAGCTTTCTTT.

This clonotype was counted at least ten times. V is TRBV5-1 and J is TRBJ2-7; tentative D call: TRBD2 (6 bases). This CDR3 region has 14 residues. Trimming took off 0 bases at V and 1 base at J, with 8 bases between the two ends. CDR1 and CDR2 (germline): SGHRS, YFSETQ. This CDR3 reads CASSLAAGSYEQYF. CDR3 nucleotide sequence: TGCGCCAGCAGCTTGGCGGCGGGGTCCTACGAGCAGTACTTC.

This clonotype appeared a few times. The CDR3 DNA follows: TGCAGTGCCGGGGGCAGGGTCGAGGAAAAACTGTTTTTT. Translation: CSAGGRVEEKLFF. The chain combines TRBV20-1 with TRBJ1-4; perhaps TRBD1 as D (6 bases). The CDR3 contains 13 residues. The germline V gene encodes CDR1 DFQATT and CDR2 SNEGSKA (reference sequence). Between the trimmed V and J ends, which lost 6 bases and 8 bases, there was a span of 16 bases.